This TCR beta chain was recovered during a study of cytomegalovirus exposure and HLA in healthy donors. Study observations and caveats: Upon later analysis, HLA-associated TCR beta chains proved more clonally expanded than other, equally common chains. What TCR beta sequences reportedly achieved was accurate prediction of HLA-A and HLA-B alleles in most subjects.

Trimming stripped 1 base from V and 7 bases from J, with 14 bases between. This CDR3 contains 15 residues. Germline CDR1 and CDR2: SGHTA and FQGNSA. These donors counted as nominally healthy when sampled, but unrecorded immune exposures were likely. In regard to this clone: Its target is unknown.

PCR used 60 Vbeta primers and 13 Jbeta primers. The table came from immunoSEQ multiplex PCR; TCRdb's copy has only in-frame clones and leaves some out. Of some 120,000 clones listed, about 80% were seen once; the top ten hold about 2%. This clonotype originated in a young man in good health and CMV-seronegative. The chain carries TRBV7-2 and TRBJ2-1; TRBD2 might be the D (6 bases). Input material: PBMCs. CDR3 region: CASSLGLEVRNEQFF. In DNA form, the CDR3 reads TGTGCCAGCAGCTTAGGACTAGAAGTGAGGAATGAGCAGTTCTTC. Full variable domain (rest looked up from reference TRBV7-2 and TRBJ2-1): GAGVSQSPSNKVTEKGKDVELRCDPISGHTALYWYRQSLGQGLEFLIYFQGNSAPDKSGLPSDRFSAERTGGSVSTLTIQRTQQEDSAVYLCASSLGLEVRNEQFFGPGTRLTVL.